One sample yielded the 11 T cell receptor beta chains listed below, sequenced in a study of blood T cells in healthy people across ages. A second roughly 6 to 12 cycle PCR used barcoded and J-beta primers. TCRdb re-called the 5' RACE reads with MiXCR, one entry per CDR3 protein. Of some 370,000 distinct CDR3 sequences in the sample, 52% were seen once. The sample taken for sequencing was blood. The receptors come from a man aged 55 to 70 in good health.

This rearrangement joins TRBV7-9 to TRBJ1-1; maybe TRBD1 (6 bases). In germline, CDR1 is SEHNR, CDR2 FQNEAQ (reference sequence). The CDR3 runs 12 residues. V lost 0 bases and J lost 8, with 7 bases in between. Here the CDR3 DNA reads TGTGCCAGCAGCTTAGCACAGGGAGAAGCTTTCTTT. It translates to CASSLAQGEAFF.

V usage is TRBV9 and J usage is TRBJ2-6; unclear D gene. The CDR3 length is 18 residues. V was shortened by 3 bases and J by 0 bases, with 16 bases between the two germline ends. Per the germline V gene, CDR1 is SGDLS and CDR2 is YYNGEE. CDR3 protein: CASSASWVPSSGANVLTF. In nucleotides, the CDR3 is TGTGCCAGCAGCGCCTCATGGGTCCCCAGCTCTGGGGCCAACGTCCTGACTTTC. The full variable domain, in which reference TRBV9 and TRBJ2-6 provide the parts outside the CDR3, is DSGVTQTPKHLITATGQRVTLRCSPRSGDLSVYWYQQSLDQGLQFLIQYYNGEERAKGNILERFSAQQFPDLHSELNLSSLELGDSALYFCASSASWVPSSGANVLTFGAGSRLTVL.

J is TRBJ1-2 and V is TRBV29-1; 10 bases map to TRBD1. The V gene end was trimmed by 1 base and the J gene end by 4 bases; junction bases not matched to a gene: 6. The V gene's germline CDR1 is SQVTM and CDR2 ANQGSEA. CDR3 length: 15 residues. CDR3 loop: CSVEGRTGGTYGYTF. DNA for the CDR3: TGCAGCGTTGAAGGTCGGACAGGGGGGACCTATGGCTACACCTTC. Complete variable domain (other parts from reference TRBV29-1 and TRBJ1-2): SAVISQKPSRDICQRGTSLTIQCQVDSQVTMMFWYRQQPGQSLTLIATANQGSEATYESGFVIDKFPISRPNLTFSTLTVSNMSPEDSSIYLCSVEGRTGGTYGYTFGSGTRLTVV.

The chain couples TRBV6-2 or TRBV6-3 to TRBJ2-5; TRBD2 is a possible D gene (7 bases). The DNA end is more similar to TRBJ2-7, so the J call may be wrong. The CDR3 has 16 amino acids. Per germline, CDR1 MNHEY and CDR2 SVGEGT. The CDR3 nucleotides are TGTGCCAGCAGTGACGACGGGGGAGGGCGCAGGGGCGAGCAGTACTTC. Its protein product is CASSDDGGGRRGEQYF.

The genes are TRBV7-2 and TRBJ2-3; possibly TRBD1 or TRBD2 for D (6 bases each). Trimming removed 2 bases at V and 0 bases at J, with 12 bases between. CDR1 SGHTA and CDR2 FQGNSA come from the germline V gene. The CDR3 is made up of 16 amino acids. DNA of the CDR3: TGTGCCAGCAGCTTATTCACGGGGGCGAGCACAGATACGCAGTATTTT. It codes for CASSLFTGASTDTQYF.

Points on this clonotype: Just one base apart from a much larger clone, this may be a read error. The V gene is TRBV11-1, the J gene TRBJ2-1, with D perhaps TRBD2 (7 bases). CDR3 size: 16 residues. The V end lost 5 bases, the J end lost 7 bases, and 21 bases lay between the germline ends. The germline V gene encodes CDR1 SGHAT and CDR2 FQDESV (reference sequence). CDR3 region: CASSLLGGGVTNEQFF. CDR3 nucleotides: TGTGCCAGCAGCCTTTTGGGAGGGGGGGTTACTAATGAGCAGTTCTTC.

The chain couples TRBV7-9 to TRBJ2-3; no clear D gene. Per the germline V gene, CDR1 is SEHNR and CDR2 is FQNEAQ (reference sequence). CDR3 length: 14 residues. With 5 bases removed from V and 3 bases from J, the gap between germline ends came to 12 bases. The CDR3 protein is CASSRGTFTDTQYF. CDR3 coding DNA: TGTGCCAGCAGCCGCGGAACATTTACAGATACGCAGTATTTT.

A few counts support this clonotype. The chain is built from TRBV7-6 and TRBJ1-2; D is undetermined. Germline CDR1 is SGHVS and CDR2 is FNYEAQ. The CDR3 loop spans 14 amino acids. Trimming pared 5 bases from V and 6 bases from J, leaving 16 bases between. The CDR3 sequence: CASSPPGSRNGYTF. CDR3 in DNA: TGTGCCAGCAGCCCCCCGGGGAGCCGGAATGGCTACACCTTC. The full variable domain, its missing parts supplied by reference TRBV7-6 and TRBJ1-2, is GAGVSQSPRYKVTKRGQDVALRCDPISGHVSLYWYRQALGQGPEFLTYFNYEAQQDKSGLPNDRFSAERPEGSISTLTIQRTEQRDSAMYRCASSPPGSRNGYTFGSGTRLTVV.

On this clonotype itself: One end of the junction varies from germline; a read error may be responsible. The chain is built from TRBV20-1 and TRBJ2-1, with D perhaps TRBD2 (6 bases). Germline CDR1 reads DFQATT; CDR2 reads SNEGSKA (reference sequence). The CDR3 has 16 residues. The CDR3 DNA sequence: TGCAGTGCTAGAGATCCGGGGGTAAGGAGTAACAATAAGCAGTTCTTC. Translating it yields CSARDPGVRSNNKQFF.

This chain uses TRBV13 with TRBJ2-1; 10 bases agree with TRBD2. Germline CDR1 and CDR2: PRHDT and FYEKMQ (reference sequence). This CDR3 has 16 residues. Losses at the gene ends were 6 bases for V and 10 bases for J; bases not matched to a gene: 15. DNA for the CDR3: TGTGCCAGCAGGGCTAAAAGGACTAGCGGAACAAACGAGCAGTTCTTC. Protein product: CASRAKRTSGTNEQFF.

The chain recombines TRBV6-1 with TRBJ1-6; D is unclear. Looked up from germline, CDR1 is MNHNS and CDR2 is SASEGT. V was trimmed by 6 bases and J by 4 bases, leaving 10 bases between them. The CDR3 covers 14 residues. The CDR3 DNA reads TGTGCCAGCAGGGAGGATTCTTATAATTCACCCCTCCACTTT. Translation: CASREDSYNSPLHF.